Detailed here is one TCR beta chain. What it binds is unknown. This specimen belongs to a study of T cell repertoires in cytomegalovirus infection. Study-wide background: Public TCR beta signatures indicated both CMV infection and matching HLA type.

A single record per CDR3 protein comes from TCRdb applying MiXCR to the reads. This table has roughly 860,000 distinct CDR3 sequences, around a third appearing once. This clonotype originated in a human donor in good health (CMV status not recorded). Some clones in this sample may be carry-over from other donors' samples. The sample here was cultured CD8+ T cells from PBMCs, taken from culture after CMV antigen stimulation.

The CDR3 reads CASSWTGTSSRGDEQFF. CDR3 bases: TGTGCCAGCAGCTGGACCGGGACTAGCTCCCGGGGCGATGAGCAGTTCTTC. The chain has TRBV7-9 and TRBJ2-1, with 9 bases identical to TRBD2. Trimming at V came to 4 bases and at J to 8 bases, leaving 15 bases not matched to a gene. The CDR3 totals 17 residues. Per the germline V gene, CDR1 is SEHNR and CDR2 is FQNEAQ (reference sequence).